This TCR beta chain was observed in a study of PD-1 blockade in mismatch repair-deficient tumors. Study details: Patients had around twelve mismatch repair-deficient cancer types, all previously treated and progressing.

Findings and limits, study-wide: After pembrolizumab, tumor-resident clones rose rapidly, then generally contracted before radiologic responses.

In regard to this clone: No antigen is known for it.

Here immunoSEQ multiplex PCR was the method, and the copy in TCRdb shows in-frame clones only, minus some. Of around 40,000 clones listed, 70% to 80% are singletons. The CDR3 spans 16 residues. Germline loops: CDR1 SGDLS, CDR2 YYNGEE. V lost 4 bases and J lost 9; bases outside the gene matches: 10. This material consisted of peripheral blood, taken 4 weeks after starting pembrolizumab. The chain couples TRBV9 to TRBJ2-3; TRBD2 matches at 14 bases. The receptor was isolated from an adult with mismatch repair-deficient cancer. In DNA form, the CDR3 reads TGTGCCAGCAGCCCCCCCGGACTAGCGGGAGGTAAAACGCAGTATTTT. Its protein is CASSPPGLAGGKTQYF.